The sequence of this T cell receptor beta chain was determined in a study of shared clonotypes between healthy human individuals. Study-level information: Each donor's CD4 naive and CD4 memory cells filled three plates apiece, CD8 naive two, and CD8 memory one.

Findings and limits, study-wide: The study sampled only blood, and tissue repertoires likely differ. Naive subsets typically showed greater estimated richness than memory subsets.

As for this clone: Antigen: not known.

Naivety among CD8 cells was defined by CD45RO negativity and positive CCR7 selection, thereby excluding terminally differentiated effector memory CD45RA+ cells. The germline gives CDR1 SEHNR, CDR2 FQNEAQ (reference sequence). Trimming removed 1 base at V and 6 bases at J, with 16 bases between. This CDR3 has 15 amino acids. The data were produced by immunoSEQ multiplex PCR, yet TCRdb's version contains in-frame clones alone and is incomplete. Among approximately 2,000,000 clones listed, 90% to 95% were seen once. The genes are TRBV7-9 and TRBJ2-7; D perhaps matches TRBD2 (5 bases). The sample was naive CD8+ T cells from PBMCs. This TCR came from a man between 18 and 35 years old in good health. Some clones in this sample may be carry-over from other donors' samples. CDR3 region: CASSLVSGPAGEQYF. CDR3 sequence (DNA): TGTGCCAGCAGCTTAGTTTCAGGCCCGGCGGGCGAGCAGTACTTC.